The 28 T cell receptor beta chains reported below all come from one sample, sequenced in a study of T cells in Graves' hyperthyroidism and ophthalmopathy. TCR beta CDR3 sequences were amplified from RNA transcripts. Using the HTBI primer set, a first-round RT-PCR was run on the TCR CDR3. TCRdb used MiXCR to reprocess the multiplex PCR reads, holding one entry per CDR3 protein. The sample lists roughly 170,000 distinct CDR3 sequences, 17% occurring once. Input material: blood. Receptors originate from a woman between 50 and 59 years old with Graves' hyperthyroidism.

This clonotype showed up just a few times. The V and J genes are TRBV19 and TRBJ2-1, with TRBD1 identical over 9 bases. V lost 5 bases to trimming and J lost 5 bases; unmatched junction nucleotides: 7. The CDR3 is 15 residues long. CDR1 and CDR2 from the germline V gene are LNHDA and SQIVND (reference sequence). The CDR3 nucleotides are TGTGCCAGTAGTTCCTGGACAGGGGAGCACAATGAGCAGTTCTTC. Its protein product is CASSSWTGEHNEQFF.

This clonotype appeared many times. This chain connects TRBV15 to TRBJ2-1; 9 bases align to TRBD2. This CDR3 is built from 16 residues. Germline-derived CDR1 and CDR2 are LNHNV and YYDKDF (reference sequence). J was trimmed by 5 bases and V by 6 bases; bases with no gene match: 11. The CDR3 loop reads CATSSSKAGGHNEQFF. For the CDR3, the DNA is TGTGCCACCAGTTCCTCCAAAGCGGGGGGTCACAATGAGCAGTTCTTC.

The V call is TRBV9, the J call TRBJ2-7, with 12 bases aligning to TRBD2. This CDR3 is built from 14 residues. The V gene's germline CDR1 is SGDLS and CDR2 YYNGEE. Losses at the gene ends were 4 bases for V and 6 bases for J; bases not matched to a gene: 5. CDR3 in amino acids: CASSPTSGSREQYF. As DNA, the CDR3 is TGTGCCAGCAGCCCGACTAGCGGGAGTCGCGAGCAGTACTTC.

The chain couples TRBV3-1 to TRBJ2-5; TRBD2 agrees at 10 bases. Germline V gene lookup returns CDR1 LGHDT and CDR2 YNNKEL (reference sequence). This CDR3 is built from 15 residues. V gave up 4 bases and J gave up 4 bases; unmatched junction bases: 6. CDR3: CASSPSGGTAETQYF. Written as DNA, the CDR3 is TGTGCCAGCAGCCCTAGCGGGGGTACCGCAGAGACCCAGTACTTC.

This clonotype was seen more than once but under ten times. The V gene is TRBV5-1, the J gene TRBJ2-1; TRBD2 matches 9 bases. The ends lost 4 bases at V and 3 bases at J; junction bases unmatched: 5. The CDR3 contains 15 residues. The V gene's germline CDR1 is SGHRS and CDR2 YFSETQ. CDR3 coding DNA: TGCGCCAGCAGCGCAATAGCGGGAGACTACAATGAGCAGTTCTTC. Protein: CASSAIAGDYNEQFF.

Ten or more counts support this clonotype. The chain recombines TRBV27 with TRBJ1-3; the D gene is possibly TRBD1 (6 bases). Germline V gene sequence: CDR1 MNHEY, CDR2 SMNVEV (reference sequence). The V end was cut by 5 bases, the J end by 2 bases, with 7 bases between. The CDR3 has 13 amino acids. CDR3 region: CASSNRAGNTIYF. The CDR3 DNA reads TGTGCCAGCAGTAACAGGGCTGGAAACACCATATATTTT.

This clonotype was picked up many times. The chain combines TRBV7-8 with TRBJ2-7, with a possible D match to TRBD2 (6 bases). This CDR3 is built from 16 residues. The germline CDR1 and CDR2 sequences are SGHVS and FQNEAQ. Trimming shortened V by 0 bases and J by 4 bases, and 16 bases separated the two germline ends. The CDR3 spells CASSLASGDIWYEQYF. In nucleotides, the CDR3 is TGTGCCAGCAGCTTAGCGTCGGGGGATATCTGGTACGAGCAGTACTTC.

This clonotype has a handful of counts. V is TRBV4-1 and J is TRBJ2-3; TRBD1 agrees at 7 bases. V shed 4 bases and J 0 bases; nucleotides not matched to a gene: 13. Germline CDR1 MGHRA, CDR2 YSYEKL. The CDR3 sequence is 18 residues long. CDR3 loop: CASSRENRDSPSTDTQYF. CDR3 sequence (DNA): TGCGCCAGCAGCCGAGAGAACCGGGACAGCCCTAGCACAGATACGCAGTATTTT.

A few counts support this clonotype. The gene calls are TRBV5-4 and TRBJ1-2; D is perhaps TRBD1 (6 bases). Trimming stripped 4 bases from V and 7 bases from J, with 17 bases between. CDR3 size: 14 residues. Germline-derived CDR1 and CDR2 are SGHNT and YYREEE (reference sequence). CDR3 sequence: CASSHRDILTGYTF. In DNA form, the CDR3 reads TGTGCCAGCAGCCACCGGGACATACTGACTGGCTACACCTTC.

This clonotype was counted a few times. The chain joins TRBV15 to TRBJ1-4; D not certain. V was pared by 1 base and J by 4 bases, with 10 bases between. The CDR3 covers 15 residues. The germline V gene encodes CDR1 LNHNV and CDR2 YYDKDF (reference sequence). The CDR3 spells CATSRAHRGNEKLFF. In DNA form, the CDR3 reads TGTGCCACCAGCAGAGCCCACCGGGGTAATGAAAAACTGTTTTTT.

This clonotype was seen many times. V gene TRBV18 combines with J gene TRBJ2-1; 7 bases match TRBD2. This CDR3 is 16 amino acids long. Trimming removed 3 bases from V and 5 bases from J; junction bases left unmatched: 10. Germline V gene sequence: CDR1 KGHSH, CDR2 LQKENI. The CDR3 DNA reads TGTGCCAGCTCACCTCCGTTGGGGGGGGGAAACAATGAGCAGTTCTTC. Translating it yields CASSPPLGGGNNEQFF. Combining the CDR3 with reference TRBV18 and TRBJ2-1 gives the whole variable domain NAGVMQNPRHLVRRRGQEARLRCSPMKGHSHVYWYRQLPEEGLKFMVYLQKENIIDESGMPKERFSAEFPKEGPSILRIQQVVRGDSAAYFCASSPPLGGGNNEQFFGPGTRLTVL.

This clonotype has a handful of counts. V usage is TRBV6-2 or TRBV6-3 and J usage is TRBJ2-3; no clear D gene. Germline loops: CDR1 MNHEY, CDR2 SVGEGT. The V gene lost 5 bases and the J gene lost 7 bases, with 13 bases spanning the gap. The CDR3 runs 13 residues. The CDR3 DNA reads as TGTGCCAGCAGTGACTGGACCAGCTATACGCAGTATTTT. It encodes CASSDWTSYTQYF.

This clonotype occurred many times. The chain recombines TRBV10-1 with TRBJ2-7; perhaps TRBD2 as D (5 bases). The germline V gene encodes CDR1 WNHNN and CDR2 SYGVQD (reference sequence). The V and J ends lost 3 bases and 6 bases respectively, with 15 bases between them. The CDR3 covers 14 residues. As DNA, the CDR3 is TGCGCCAGCAGTGACCTAGCCGTGCCGGTCGAGCAGTACTTC. Encoded protein: CASSDLAVPVEQYF.

This clonotype occurred many times. The gene calls are TRBV3-1 and TRBJ2-1; D tentatively reads TRBD1 or TRBD2 (5 bases each). The germline gives CDR1 LGHDT, CDR2 YNNKEL (reference sequence). V was pared by 5 bases and J by 7 bases, with 18 bases between. CDR3 length: 15 amino acids. CDR3 nucleotide sequence: TGTGCCAGCAGCTGGCCCTCGGTGGGGGAAAATGAGCAGTTCTTC. Its translation is CASSWPSVGENEQFF.

This clonotype appeared many times. The chain has TRBV7-2 and TRBJ2-6; tentatively, D is TRBD2 (5 bases). The CDR3 is 16 amino acids. Trimming removed 1 base from V and 1 base from J, with 8 bases in between. The germline gives CDR1 SGHTA, CDR2 FQGNSA. CDR3 sequence reads: CASSLVRGSGANVLTF. The CDR3 nucleotides read TGTGCCAGCAGCTTAGTTCGGGGTTCTGGGGCCAACGTCCTGACTTTC. The entire variable domain, with the rest obtained from reference TRBV7-2 and TRBJ2-6, is as follows: GAGVSQSPSNKVTEKGKDVELRCDPISGHTALYWYRQSLGQGLEFLIYFQGNSAPDKSGLPSDRFSAERTGGSVSTLTIQRTQQEDSAVYLCASSLVRGSGANVLTFGAGSRLTVL.

In its sample, this clonotype was seen many times. The chain uses TRBV7-9 and TRBJ1-6; maybe TRBD1 (6 bases). Germline CDR1 SEHNR, CDR2 FQNEAQ (reference sequence). Trimming took 3 bases from V and 9 from J, leaving 15 bases between them. The CDR3 has 15 residues. This chain's CDR3 is CASSFRGGGGSPLHF. The CDR3 DNA sequence: TGTGCCAGCAGCTTTCGAGGAGGGGGTGGTTCACCCCTCCACTTT.

This chain joins TRBV5-1 and TRBJ1-4, with 11 bases aligning to TRBD1. Germline CDR1 is SGHRS and CDR2 is YFSETQ. V shed 4 bases, J shed 5 bases, and the junction held 7 bases outside the gene matches. The CDR3 runs 16 residues. The CDR3: CASSMGQGDLNEKLFF. The CDR3 nucleotides are TGCGCCAGCAGCATGGGACAGGGGGACCTCAATGAAAAACTGTTTTTT.

This clonotype was observed once. Being one base from a much bigger clone, this may be a read error. V and J are TRBV7-9 and TRBJ2-6, with TRBD1 as a possible D gene (6 bases). Germline lookup yields CDR1 SEHNR and CDR2 FQNEAQ (reference sequence). The CDR3 loop spans 16 amino acids. CDR3 sequence reads: CASSLEGRGGANILTF. CDR3 nucleotide sequence: TGTGCCAGCAGCTTAGAGGGCAGGGGTGGGGCCAACATCCTGACTTTC.

The sample holds many counts of this clonotype. The V and J genes are TRBV7-9 and TRBJ1-2, with TRBD1 matching 10 bases. CDR1 and CDR2 (germline): SEHNR, FQNEAQ (reference sequence). The CDR3 is 14 amino acids. V lost 5 bases to trimming and J lost 9 bases; unmatched junction nucleotides: 9. CDR3 sequence (DNA): TGTGCCAGCAGCCCTCCGGGACAGGGGTTTAGCTACACCTTC. As protein: CASSPPGQGFSYTF.

The sample holds many counts of this clonotype. The genes are TRBV7-3 and TRBJ2-2; no clear D gene. V was trimmed by 1 base and J by 2 bases, leaving 5 bases between them. Germline V lookup: CDR1 SGHTA, CDR2 FQGTGA. The CDR3 totals 14 residues. CDR3 nucleotides: TGTGCCAGCAGCTTAATCAGAAACACCGGGGAGCTGTTTTTT. Protein product: CASSLIRNTGELFF.

The chain couples TRBV28 to TRBJ2-7, with 10 bases matching TRBD1. Trimming cost V 7 bases and J 9 bases; bases outside gene matches: 9. The CDR3 sequence is 13 residues long. CDR1 is MDHEN, CDR2 SYDVKM, per germline. CDR3 nucleotide sequence: TGTGCCAGCATGACAGGGGGCCCCCCTCGGCAGTACTTC. Amino acid sequence: CASMTGGPPRQYF.

This clonotype came up many times. The rearrangement joins TRBV15 to TRBJ2-1; D is perhaps TRBD2 (7 bases). CDR3 length: 14 amino acids. Trimming pared 1 base from V and 6 bases from J, leaving 10 bases between. Germline CDR1 is LNHNV and CDR2 is YYDKDF (reference sequence). CDR3 coding DNA: TGTGCCACCAGCAGAGGAGGGGGGGCCAATGAGCAGTTCTTC. This codes for CATSRGGGANEQFF.

This clonotype was picked up many times. The chain links TRBV6-5 to TRBJ1-1; possibly TRBD1 for D (5 bases). With 2 bases removed from V and 4 bases from J, the gap between germline ends came to 8 bases. Germline-derived CDR1 and CDR2 are MNHEY and SVGAGI. The CDR3 is made up of 13 amino acids. The CDR3 region has the DNA TGTGCCAGCAGTTACCGGGGGATCACTGAAGCTTTCTTT. Amino acids: CASSYRGITEAFF.

There are many counts of this clonotype. The J gene is TRBJ2-3, the V gene TRBV2; D gene ambiguous. The CDR3 has 14 amino acids. V lost 6 bases to trimming and J lost 4 bases, with 14 bases between them. CDR1 SNHLY and CDR2 FYNNEI come from the germline V gene. Here the CDR3 DNA reads TGTGCCAGCAGAGCTCGCCCCGGAGCAGATACGCAGTATTTT. Encoded protein: CASRARPGADTQYF.

The sample holds a few counts of this clonotype. The chain couples TRBV6-4 to TRBJ1-2; 9 nucleotides agree with TRBD1. Germline loops: CDR1 MRHNA, CDR2 SNTAGT. This CDR3 is 13 amino acids long. The CDR3 spells CPRQGVLNYGYTF. DNA for the CDR3: TGTCCTAGACAGGGGGTGTTGAACTATGGCTACACCTTC.

This clonotype was counted ten times or more. J is TRBJ1-1 and V is TRBV13, with D possibly TRBD1 on 5 matching bases. V dropped 2 bases and J dropped 1 base, with 14 bases sitting between them. Germline V CDR1 and CDR2: PRHDT, FYEKMQ (reference sequence). The CDR3 length is 16 residues. The CDR3 region has the DNA TGTGCCAGCAGCTTACTTGGGGACGTGGCGAACACTGAAGCTTTCTTT. Protein sequence: CASSLLGDVANTEAFF. The whole variable domain, remainder taken from reference TRBV13 and TRBJ1-1, is AAGVIQSPRHLIKEKRETATLKCYPIPRHDTVYWYQQGPGQDPQFLISFYEKMQSDKGSIPDRFSAQQFSDYHSELNMSSLELGDSALYFCASSLLGDVANTEAFFGQGTRLTVV.

This clonotype was recorded at least ten times. The J gene is TRBJ2-7, the V gene TRBV5-8; the D is unclear. The germline gives CDR1 SGHTS, CDR2 YDEGEE. V lost 1 base and J lost 0, with 11 bases in between. The CDR3 extends over 15 amino acids. The CDR3 DNA reads TGTGCCAGCAGCTTGCGGGCGAGGAGCTCCTACGAGCAGTACTTC. Protein sequence: CASSLRARSSYEQYF. The full variable domain, completed using reference TRBV5-8 and TRBJ2-7, is EAGVTQSPTHLIKTRGQQATLRCSPISGHTSVYWYQQALGLGLQFLLWYDEGEERNRGNFPPRFSGRQFPNYSSELNVNALELEDSALYLCASSLRARSSYEQYFGPGTRLTVT.

This clonotype was counted at least ten times. This sequence joins TRBV7-9 and TRBJ2-5; 8 bases line up with TRBD1. V was pared by 4 bases and J by 2 bases, with 6 bases of the junction left unmatched. The germline V gene has CDR1 SEHNR and CDR2 FQNEAQ (reference sequence). The CDR3 spans 15 residues. For the CDR3, the DNA is TGTGCCAGCAGCTCGACGGGACAGGCTCAAGAGACCCAGTACTTC. Its protein is CASSSTGQAQETQYF.